The 8 T cell receptor beta chains listed next were all sequenced from one sample in a study of blood T cell repertoires in COVID-19. Repertoires were generated with immunoSEQ multiplex PCR, while TCRdb's copy carries only in-frame clones and drops some. This table holds 250,000 to 300,000 clones, 81% found once. Material for sequencing was peripheral blood. Receptor source: a woman in her sixties with active or convalescent COVID-19.

This chain joins TRBV20-1 and TRBJ1-1; possible D gene TRBD1, 6 bases. The V gene's germline CDR1 is DFQATT and CDR2 SNEGSKA (reference sequence). The CDR3 has 14 residues. V dropped 3 bases and J dropped 1 base, with 12 bases sitting between them. The CDR3 DNA sequence: TGCAGTGCTAGTTCCAGGACAGCGAACACTGAAGCTTTCTTT. Amino acid sequence: CSASSRTANTEAFF.

The chain recombines TRBV6-6 with TRBJ1-1; 9 bases are a match to TRBD1. The CDR3 is made up of 13 amino acids. V was pared by 6 bases and J by 4 bases, with 3 bases of the junction left unmatched. CDR1 is MNHNY and CDR2 is SVGAGI in the germline V gene (reference sequence). The CDR3 here is CASRDRGSTEAFF. The CDR3 nucleotides read TGTGCCAGCAGGGACAGGGGTTCCACTGAAGCTTTCTTT.

The J gene is TRBJ2-5, the V gene TRBV18, with a weak D call TRBD2 (5 bases). The CDR3 sequence is 18 residues long. The V and J ends lost 2 bases and 2 bases respectively, with 21 bases between them. Germline CDR1 KGHSH, CDR2 LQKENI. CDR3 coding DNA: TGTGCCAGCTCACCATTTGTGTGGGAGAAGGCTCTACAAGAGACCCAGTACTTC. It codes for CASSPFVWEKALQETQYF.

This sequence joins TRBV21-1 and TRBJ1-2; the table's TRBD1 call for D was not verified on the DNA. TRBV21-1 is a listed pseudogene. The CDR3 has 17 residues. The CDR3: CASSKVGGGQGGSGYTF. The CDR3 DNA reads as TGTGCCAGCAGCAAAGTTGGAGGCGGACAGGGAGGTAGTGGCTACACCTTC.

The chain is built from TRBV6-1 and TRBJ2-5, with D possibly being TRBD2 (6 bases). CDR3 length equals 13 residues. V was clipped by 7 bases and J by 5 bases, with 14 bases between them. CDR1 is MNHNS, CDR2 SASEGT, per germline. The CDR3 sequence: CASTQFGGETQYF. CDR3 bases: TGTGCCAGCACCCAATTTGGGGGGGAGACCCAGTACTTC.

The chain uses TRBV7-3 and TRBJ1-1, with TRBD1 identical over 9 bases. CDR3 length: 14 amino acids. Trimming cost V 5 bases and J 2 bases; bases outside gene matches: 3. The germline CDR1 and CDR2 sequences are SGHTA and FQGTGA. CDR3 DNA: TGTGCCAGCAGCGTCACAGGGGGCAACACTGAAGCTTTCTTT. It codes for CASSVTGGNTEAFF.

The V call is TRBV21-1, the J call TRBJ2-7; the DNA was not compared with TRBD2, the D call given in the table. TRBV21-1 is designated a pseudogene. The CDR3 runs 16 residues. The CDR3 region has the DNA TGTGCCAGCAGCTCCCGGAGGGATGAGAGCTCCTACGAGCAGTACTTC. Translated: CASSSRRDESSYEQYF.

V gene TRBV18 combines with J gene TRBJ1-2, with D perhaps TRBD1 (5 bases). The germline V gene encodes CDR1 KGHSH and CDR2 LQKENI. The V end was cut by 1 base, the J end by 7 bases, with 13 bases between. CDR3 size: 14 residues. CDR3 residues: CASSPRRQTIGYTF. The CDR3 bases are TGTGCCAGCTCACCACGGAGACAGACGATTGGCTACACCTTC.